One and the same sample provided the 26 T cell receptor beta chains below, sequenced in a study of a mutant IDH1 vaccine in newly diagnosed glioma. These TCRs' antigens remain unknown. The time point: week 35, safety follow-up. Doses consisted of 300 ug of mutant IDH1 20-mer peptide each, paired with topical imiquimod. Profiling relied on immunoSEQ multiplex PCR, and the TCRdb table lists in-frame clones only, not all of them. The sample has tens of thousands of clones, 86% seen once; the top ten hold around 1.7%. Source: PBMCs, taken from a glioma patient whose treatment included an IDH1 peptide vaccine. The origin of the receptors is a man in his forties with glioma.

This clone was counted a single time. The chain has TRBV7-8 and TRBJ2-7; D is tentatively TRBD1 or TRBD2 (5 bases each). CDR3 size: 14 residues. The V end was cut by 3 bases, the J end by 3 bases, with 12 bases between. Germline V CDR1 and CDR2: SGHVS, FQNEAQ. The CDR3 loop reads CASSFWGKGYEQYF. CDR3 DNA: TGTGCCAGCAGCTTCTGGGGGAAGGGCTACGAGCAGTACTTC.

V usage is TRBV6-5 and J usage is TRBJ2-7, with 7 bases matching TRBD2. V lost 2 bases and J lost 5; bases outside the gene matches: 6. Germline V gene data show CDR1 as MNHEY and CDR2 as SVGAGI. The CDR3 has 14 amino acids. The CDR3: CASSYLGRADEQYF. The DNA for the CDR3 is TGTGCCAGCAGTTACCTGGGGAGGGCAGACGAGCAGTACTTC.

The chain carries TRBV28 and TRBJ2-2; 10 nucleotides agree with TRBD1. The CDR3 spans 14 residues. The V gene's germline CDR1 is MDHEN and CDR2 SYDVKM. The V segment lost 5 bases and the J segment 7 bases; nucleotides outside the gene matches: 4. The CDR3 DNA sequence: TGTGCCAGCAGTCGACAGGGGGCAATCGGGGAGCTGTTTTTT. It translates to CASSRQGAIGELFF.

The chain recombines TRBV7-6 with TRBJ1-4, with 11 bases matching TRBD1. Germline CDR1 and CDR2: SGHVS and FNYEAQ. After removal of 5 bases from V and 8 bases from J, the junction contained 7 bases not matched to a gene. The CDR3 length is 15 residues. Written as DNA, the CDR3 is TGTGCCAGCAGCCAATCGGGACAGGGGGGAGAAAAACTGTTTTTT. Amino acids: CASSQSGQGGEKLFF.

The rearrangement uses TRBV7-8 and TRBJ1-1; tentatively, D is TRBD1 (5 bases). V was shortened by 1 base and J by 0 bases, with 15 bases between the two germline ends. The CDR3 loop spans 17 amino acids. In germline, CDR1 is SGHVS, CDR2 FQNEAQ. This CDR3 reads CASSLVSRGFMNTEAFF. In DNA form, the CDR3 reads TGTGCCAGCAGCTTAGTATCCCGGGGGTTCATGAACACTGAAGCTTTCTTT. The full variable domain, completed using reference TRBV7-8 and TRBJ1-1, is GAGVSQSPRYKVAKRGQDVALRCDPISGHVSLFWYQQALGQGPEFLTYFQNEAQLDKSGLPSDRFFAERPEGSVSTLKIQRTQQEDSAVYLCASSLVSRGFMNTEAFFGQGTRLTVV.

This rearrangement joins TRBV7-3 to TRBJ2-1, with 10 positions matching TRBD2. The CDR3 extends over 17 amino acids. The V and J ends lost 0 bases and 0 bases, in that order; junction bases with no gene match: 2. Germline CDR1 and CDR2: SGHTA and FQGTGA. The CDR3 reads CASSLTSGGSSYNEQFF. CDR3 sequence (DNA): TGTGCCAGCAGCTTAACTAGCGGGGGGAGCTCCTACAATGAGCAGTTCTTC.

The chain recombines TRBV5-1 with TRBJ2-5; no definite D call. V lost 4 bases and J lost 6, with 22 bases in between. The CDR3 extends over 16 amino acids. The germline V gene encodes CDR1 SGHRS and CDR2 YFSETQ. The chain's CDR3 is CASSQTPGPRRKTQYF. The DNA of the CDR3 is TGCGCCAGCAGCCAAACGCCGGGCCCCCGGCGGAAGACCCAGTACTTC.

The V call is TRBV10-3, the J call TRBJ2-7; TRBD1 matches at 12 bases. The V gene end was trimmed by 6 bases and the J gene end by 5 bases; junction bases not matched to a gene: 5. Germline lookup yields CDR1 ENHRY and CDR2 SYGVKD. The CDR3 loop spans 14 amino acids. The CDR3 DNA follows: TGTGCCATCAGGGGGACAGGGGGCGACCACGAGCAGTACTTC. Encoded protein: CAIRGTGGDHEQYF.

The chain couples TRBV12-5 to TRBJ2-1; a weak D match, TRBD2 (6 bases). In germline, CDR1 is LGHNT, CDR2 FRNRAP. This CDR3 region has 14 residues. The V end was cut by 7 bases, the J end by 5 bases, with 15 bases between. CDR3 DNA sequence: TGTGCTAGTGCCTGGCGGGAAGTAGACAATGAGCAGTTCTTC. Its protein product is CASAWREVDNEQFF.

The chain is built from TRBV19 and TRBJ2-7; D gene unclear. Germline V gene sequence: CDR1 LNHDA, CDR2 SQIVND (reference sequence). The CDR3 spans 13 residues. V was clipped by 0 bases and J by 6 bases, with 9 bases between them. The CDR3 reads CASSIEGSGEQYF. The CDR3 DNA sequence: TGTGCCAGTAGTATAGAGGGTTCTGGCGAGCAGTACTTC. Full variable domain (outside the CDR3, taken from reference TRBV19 and TRBJ2-7): DGGITQSPKYLFRKEGQNVTLSCEQNLNHDAMYWYRQDPGQGLRLIYYSQIVNDFQKGDIAEGYSVSREKKESFPLTVTSAQKNPTAFYLCASSIEGSGEQYFGPGTRLTVT.

The chain couples TRBV5-6 to TRBJ1-1; 7 bases align to TRBD1. From germline, CDR1 is SGHDT and CDR2 YYEEEE. The V gene end was trimmed by 3 bases and the J gene end by 3 bases; junction bases not matched to a gene: 5. The CDR3 consists of 14 residues. The CDR3 region is CASSWDSRDTEAFF. CDR3 DNA: TGTGCCAGCAGCTGGGACAGCCGGGACACTGAAGCTTTCTTT. The full variable domain, in which reference TRBV5-6 and TRBJ1-1 provide the parts outside the CDR3, is DAGVTQSPTHLIKTRGQQVTLRCSPKSGHDTVSWYQQALGQGPQFIFQYYEEEERQRGNFPDRFSGHQFPNYSSELNVNALLLGDSALYLCASSWDSRDTEAFFGQGTRLTVV.

The J gene is TRBJ2-3, the V gene TRBV11-3; D may be TRBD1 (7 bases). The germline CDR1 and CDR2 sequences are SGHNT and YENEEA. This CDR3 spans 15 amino acids. V lost 4 bases and J lost 4, with 15 bases in between. This chain's CDR3 is CASSSRTGEADTQYF. The CDR3 coding sequence is TGTGCCAGCAGCTCGAGAACAGGGGAGGCAGATACGCAGTATTTT.

V gene TRBV21-1 combines with J gene TRBJ2-7; no DNA check was done on the table's D call, TRBD2. TRBV21-1 is a pseudogene segment. The CDR3 has 15 amino acids. As DNA, the CDR3 is TGTGCCAGCCTCCTGCGAGCGGGAGGGCCCTACGAGCAGTACTTC. Translation: CASLLRAGGPYEQYF.

This clone showed up just once. The chain joins TRBV27 to TRBJ2-3; 10 bases agree with TRBD1. V was clipped by 2 bases and J by 6 bases; unmatched bases: 5. Looked up from germline, CDR1 is MNHEY and CDR2 is SMNVEV (reference sequence). The CDR3 totals 15 residues. The CDR3 DNA reads TGTGCCAGCAGTTTAGGGACAGGGGTTCCGGATACGCAGTATTTT. It encodes CASSLGTGVPDTQYF.

The chain uses TRBV20-1 and TRBJ1-2; D is ambiguous. Germline-derived CDR1 and CDR2 are DFQATT and SNEGSKA (reference sequence). This CDR3 contains 9 residues. Written as DNA, the CDR3 is TGCAGAGCAGGTGGCGGCTACACCTTC. Encoded protein: CRAGGGYTF.

The chain has TRBV5-1 and TRBJ1-1; D uncertain. V lost 4 bases to trimming and J lost 7 bases, with 8 bases between them. The CDR3 has 11 amino acids. Germline lookup yields CDR1 SGHRS and CDR2 YFSETQ. The CDR3 nucleotides are TGCGCCAGCAGCCCAGGACTTGAAGCTTTCTTT. Translated, it gives CASSPGLEAFF.

The CDR3 DNA reads TGTGCCAGCAGCTTAGACTTTAACGGACAGCCCCAGCATTTT. Protein sequence: CASSLDFNGQPQHF. The V call is TRBV6-5, the J call TRBJ1-5; unclear D gene. Looked up from germline, CDR1 is MNHEY and CDR2 is SVGAGI. CDR3 size: 14 residues. Trimming removed 6 bases from V and 7 bases from J, with 16 bases in between.

This rearrangement joins TRBV5-1 to TRBJ1-4; 8 bases line up with TRBD1. Germline loops: CDR1 SGHRS, CDR2 YFSETQ. This CDR3 comprises 14 residues. V lost 4 bases, J lost 7 bases, and 6 bases stayed unmatched. CDR3 residues: CASSQTGVGEKLFF. CDR3 DNA sequence: TGCGCCAGCAGCCAGACAGGGGTTGGTGAAAAACTGTTTTTT.

The chain recombines TRBV4-3 with TRBJ2-3, with D perhaps assigned TRBD1 or TRBD2 (7 bases each). CDR3 length equals 14 residues. The V gene lost 4 bases and the J gene lost 6 bases, with 14 bases spanning the gap. CDR1 LGHNA and CDR2 YSLEER come from the germline V gene. The CDR3 coding sequence is TGCGCCAGCAGCCTCCAGGGGGGGAGGGATACGCAGTATTTT. It encodes CASSLQGGRDTQYF.

The chain recombines TRBV6-6 with TRBJ2-3; TRBD2 matches at 7 bases. V lost 5 bases, J lost 2 bases, and 4 bases stayed unmatched. This CDR3 is 14 amino acids long. Germline V CDR1 and CDR2: MNHNY, SVGAGI (reference sequence). In DNA, the CDR3 is TGTGCCAGCAGTCTAGGGACTACCACAGATACGCAGTATTTT. Protein sequence: CASSLGTTTDTQYF.

This clone was seen once. J is TRBJ1-1 and V is TRBV5-1; 8 bases fit TRBD1. CDR3 length: 15 amino acids. Germline lookup yields CDR1 SGHRS and CDR2 YFSETQ. V dropped 4 bases and J dropped 2; count of bases not matched to a gene: 7. The chain's CDR3 is CASSLGQGQNTEAFF. The CDR3 nucleotides read TGCGCCAGCAGCCTAGGACAGGGACAAAACACTGAAGCTTTCTTT.

The chain is built from TRBV5-1 and TRBJ2-7; 7 nucleotides line up with TRBD1. The germline gives CDR1 SGHRS, CDR2 YFSETQ. This CDR3 has 13 residues. With 2 bases clipped from V and 5 bases from J, the junction kept 4 bases outside the gene matches. CDR3 nucleotides: TGCGCCAGCAGCTTTAAGGGGGCGGACGAGCAGTACTTC. It is translated as CASSFKGADEQYF.

The CDR3 DNA follows: TGTGCCAGAAGCCCCACGTTGTACGGGACAGGAACTGGCTACACCTTC. Translated, it gives CARSPTLYGTGTGYTF. This chain joins TRBV5-3 and TRBJ1-2; 8 bases fit TRBD1. TRBV5-3 is reported as an ORF; its role is uncertain. With V trimmed by 4 bases and J by 7 bases, 15 bases remained unmatched. CDR3 length equals 16 residues.

V usage is TRBV7-9 and J usage is TRBJ2-7; 7 bases line up with TRBD1. CDR1 SEHNR and CDR2 FQNEAQ come from the germline V gene (reference sequence). The junction had 5 bases not matched to a gene; V was cut back by 4 bases and J by 2 bases. CDR3 length: 14 residues. In DNA form, the CDR3 reads TGTGCCAGCAGCTCGGGACAGTCTACCTACGAGCAGTACTTC. This codes for CASSSGQSTYEQYF.

The chain links TRBV6-6 to TRBJ2-7; 7 nucleotides match TRBD2. This CDR3 region has 15 residues. The V gene's germline CDR1 is MNHNY and CDR2 SVGAGI (reference sequence). Trimming took 7 bases from V and 3 from J; bases not matched to a gene: 12. The CDR3 DNA sequence: TGTGCCAGCAACAGACTAGCCGGAACTTTCTACGAGCAGTACTTC. It is translated as CASNRLAGTFYEQYF.

The chain uses TRBV7-2 and TRBJ2-1; 9 bases line up with TRBD2. Germline V gene data show CDR1 as SGHTA and CDR2 as FQGNSA. The CDR3 spans 15 residues. After removal of 4 bases from V and 5 bases from J, the junction contained 6 bases not matched to a gene. CDR3 loop: CASSSGTSRNNEQFF. DNA of the CDR3: TGTGCCAGCAGCTCCGGGACTAGCAGAAACAATGAGCAGTTCTTC.